This is a list of T cell receptor beta chains from one sample in a study of blood T cell repertoires in COVID-19. Method: immunoSEQ multiplex PCR; TCRdb's copy keeps in-frame clones and lacks some. The sample contains more than 250,000 clones, about four fifths of which appear only once. Sequencing used peripheral blood. The receptors were sampled from a woman aged 45-65 years with acute or convalescent COVID-19. Each CDR3 is given with its conserved first and last residue. The D gene is left open where the match is weak.

TRBV4-2,TRBD2,TRBJ2-5,CASSQDPLAGTGGETQYF
TRBV9,TRBD1,TRBJ2-2,CASGTQGASGELFF
TRBV6-5,.,TRBJ1-6,CASNVGGNSPLHF
TRBV6-6,TRBD2,TRBJ2-5,CASTTGTGGETQYF
TRBV9,TRBD2,TRBJ2-1,CASSDLAGNNEQFF
TRBV14,TRBD2,TRBJ2-7,CATSGSSYEQYF
TRBV5-6,.,TRBJ2-6,CASSLAAIRAGANVLTF
TRBV3-1/TRBV3-2,TRBD1,TRBJ2-7,CASSRQGSDEQYF
TRBV7-9,.,TRBJ2-2,CASSLDGNTGELFF
TRBV30,TRBD1,TRBJ2-7,CAWGQGGRNEEYF
TRBV13,.,TRBJ2-7,CASSRTGYEQYF
TRBV29-1,.,TRBJ2-2,CSVGGGGGELFF
TRBV4-3,TRBD2,TRBJ2-7,CASSLGRASSYEQYF
TRBV3-1/TRBV3-2,TRBD1,TRBJ1-6,CASSQGPRQGAPNSPLHF
TRBV7-9,TRBD1,TRBJ1-2,CASQKGTGKYGYTF
TRBV7-8,.,TRBJ2-2,CASSFRRVGAGELFF
TRBV15,TRBD1,TRBJ2-2,CATSRDRTGVVTGELFF
TRBV30,TRBD1,TRBJ1-4,CAAPGQTTNEKLFF
TRBV11-1,.,TRBJ2-5,CASSFNRVPGETQYF
TRBV19,TRBD1,TRBJ2-5,CASSPNAGTGRWETQYF
TRBV25-1,TRBD1,TRBJ2-5,CASSGPDRGPQYF
TRBV10-3,TRBD1,TRBJ1-3,CAISEPGTGRVGNTIYF
TRBV11-3,TRBD2,TRBJ2-1,CASRQSGTSNEQFF
TRBV5-6,.,TRBJ2-1,CASSLAGASGYNEQFF
TRBV25-1,.,TRBJ1-1,CASSYGLNTEAFF
TRBV18,.,TRBJ1-5,CASSWGGNQPQHF